A selection of T cell receptor beta chains follows, all from one sample in a study of T cells after yellow fever vaccination. TCRdb passed the 5' RACE reads through MiXCR, listing each CDR3 protein once. The sample includes 95,000 to 150,000 distinct CDR3 sequences, 15% of them seen just once. The specimen comprised CD8+ T cells sorted from PBMCs, sampled 5 days after the yellow fever booster vaccination. The receptors stem from a man aged 18 to 29 who received the YFV17D yellow fever vaccine. CDR3s include the opening cysteine and the closing phenylalanine or tryptophan. The order of the fields is V gene, J gene, clone size, D gene, CDR3 DNA, CDR3 protein. A D gene is named only where the DNA matches it firmly. A clone size is listed for some rows: how often the clone was seen (once, few, many), or a class if it is expanded.

TRBV20-1	TRBJ2-3	medium-sized	TRBD1	TGCAGTGCTAGAGGGGACAGGGCAGATACGCAGTATTTT	CSARGDRADTQYF
TRBV7-2	TRBJ2-3	NA	TRBD2	TGTGCCAGCAGGGGGACTAGCGGGGGGTTCCTCTCTAGCACAGATACGCAGTATTTT	CASRGTSGGFLSSTDTQYF
TRBV29-1	TRBJ2-5	few	NA	TGCAGCGTTGAAAACTTGAGCTGGGAAGAGACCCAGTACTTC	CSVENLSWEETQYF
TRBV24-1	TRBJ1-1	NA	NA	TGTGCCACCAGTGACGGAATCACTGAAGCTTTCTTT	CATSDGITEAFF
TRBV7-8	TRBJ2-5	NA	NA	TGTGCCAGCAGCTCCTGGGTAGAGACCCAGTACTTC	CASSSWVETQYF
TRBV4-1	TRBJ2-7	NA	NA	TGCGCCAGCAGCCAGGTGATCAGATCCTCCTACGAGCAGTACTTC	CASSQVIRSSYEQYF
TRBV7-6	TRBJ2-7	NA	NA	TGTGCCAGCAGCTTAGGACTAGGGGGCTACGAGCAGTACTTC	CASSLGLGGYEQYF
TRBV4-2	TRBJ1-1	few	NA	TGTGCCAGCAGCCAAGGGCCGGAAACTGAAGCTTTCTTT	CASSQGPETEAFF
TRBV6-2/TRBV6-3	TRBJ1-5	few	NA	TGTGCCAGCAGTTACGCGCAGGGCGCGCAGCCCCAGCATTTT	CASSYAQGAQPQHF
TRBV6-2/TRBV6-3	TRBJ2-3	NA	TRBD2	TGTGCCAGCACCGGCGGGGGGTTAATCGGAGGCACAGATACGCAGTATTTT	CASTGGGLIGGTDTQYF
TRBV5-6	TRBJ2-5	NA	NA	TGTGCCAGCAGCTTGGAAGGGTCTGGGCAAGAGACCCAGTACTTC	CASSLEGSGQETQYF
TRBV5-5	TRBJ1-1	few	NA	TGTGCCAGCAGCGCACGAGGGTACGTGGGCACTGAAGCTTTCTTT	CASSARGYVGTEAFF
TRBV10-2	TRBJ2-3	NA	TRBD2	TGCGCCAGCAGTAAAGGACTAGCGGGGCTCACAGATACGCAGTATTTT	CASSKGLAGLTDTQYF
TRBV9	TRBJ2-7	few	NA	TGTGCCAGCAGCGTAGCCCAATCCGCCACGAATAACGAGCAGTACTTC	CASSVAQSATNNEQYF
TRBV23-1	TRBJ2-3	NA	TRBD1	TGCGCCAGCGGCTGGACAGGGCCTAGAGATACGCAGTATTTT	CASGWTGPRDTQYF
TRBV4-3	TRBJ2-3	few	NA	TGCGCCAGCAGCCAAGTACCAGGGAATACGCAGTATTTT	CASSQVPGNTQYF
TRBV4-3	TRBJ1-1	NA	TRBD1	TGCGCCAGCAGCCAAGTCCCATGGGCCCAGGACAGGGGCACTGAAGCTTTCTTT	CASSQVPWAQDRGTEAFF
TRBV5-1	TRBJ2-1	few	NA	TGCGCCAGCAGCTTGTATGCGGGGCCGGATGAGCAGTTCTTC	CASSLYAGPDEQFF
TRBV4-1	TRBJ2-5	many	NA	TGCGCCAGCAGCCCGCCGTTACTCGAGACCCAGTACTTC	CASSPPLLETQYF
TRBV5-4	TRBJ1-1	many	NA	TGTGCCAGCAGGCGCATAGGGGGACAAAAGAACACTGAAGCTTTCTTT	CASRRIGGQKNTEAFF
TRBV20-1	TRBJ2-1	few	TRBD2	TGCAGTGCTAGGTCTAGCGGGGGGGCAGCAACCTACAATGAGCAGTTCTTC	CSARSSGGAATYNEQFF
TRBV6-2/TRBV6-3	TRBJ2-4	NA	NA	TGTGCCAGCAGTGTCCAGGGACTAGCCAAAAACATTCAGTACTTC	CASSVQGLAKNIQYF
TRBV4-2	TRBJ1-5	NA	TRBD1	TGTGCCAGCAGCCAATGGGACAGGGGGAGCAATCAGCCCCAGCATTTT	CASSQWDRGSNQPQHF
TRBV7-2	TRBJ2-7	NA	NA	TGTGCCAGCAGCTACAGGGTATCCTACGAGCAGTACTTC	CASSYRVSYEQYF
TRBV7-2	TRBJ2-3	NA	NA	TGTGCCAGCAGCCCGTATCTCACAGATACGCAGTATTTT	CASSPYLTDTQYF
TRBV5-4	TRBJ1-2	NA	TRBD1	TGTGCCAGCAGCTTGGGACAGGGGGCAGGGAACTATGGCTACACCTTC	CASSLGQGAGNYGYTF
TRBV6-2/TRBV6-3	TRBJ1-1	NA	NA	TGTGCCAGCAGGGCCCCACAGGGATTGAACACTGAAGCTTTCTTT	CASRAPQGLNTEAFF
TRBV10-3	TRBJ1-5	many	NA	TGTGCCATCAGTGAGTCCGAGGGGTCCCACTTCTATCAGCCCCAGCATTTT	CAISESEGSHFYQPQHF
TRBV4-1	TRBJ2-7	few	TRBD1	TGCGCCAGCAGCCGGGCGACAGGGTCCCTCTCCTACGAGCAGTACTTC	CASSRATGSLSYEQYF
TRBV20-1	TRBJ2-1	few	TRBD2	TGCAGTGCTAATAGCGGGTTCTCCTCCTACAATGAGCAGTTCTTC	CSANSGFSSYNEQFF
TRBV12-3/TRBV12-4	TRBJ2-7	NA	TRBD1	TGTGCCAGCAGAGAGGGACAGACCTACGAGCAGTACTTC	CASREGQTYEQYF
TRBV29-1	TRBJ2-7	NA	TRBD1	TGCAGCGCCCCGCTGTACGACAGGGGTTACGAGCAGTACTTC	CSAPLYDRGYEQYF
TRBV12-3/TRBV12-4	TRBJ2-1	few	NA	TGTGCCAGCAGGCAGAGGGACCGGACCAATGAGCAGTTCTTC	CASRQRDRTNEQFF
TRBV4-3	TRBJ1-2	few	NA	TGCGCCAGCAGCAAAAGACAGATAACTAATATCTATGGCTACACCTTC	CASSKRQITNIYGYTF
TRBV7-9	TRBJ2-2	few	NA	TGTGCCAGCACCAACTCAGGCCGGGGTGGCGGCGGGAACACCGGGGAGCTGTTTTTT	CASTNSGRGGGGNTGELFF
TRBV3-1	TRBJ2-1	few	NA	TGTGCCAGCAGCCCTGTTTTCGGGACCTACAATGAGCAGTTCTTC	CASSPVFGTYNEQFF
TRBV12-3/TRBV12-4	TRBJ1-3	few	TRBD1	TGTGCCAGCAGCTCCCTCCTCTACAGGGGGCAAGGAAACACCATATATTTT	CASSSLLYRGQGNTIYF
TRBV29-1	TRBJ1-2	NA	NA	TGCAGCGTTGGGGAGGCGTCACGGACAGCTAACTATGGCTACACCTTC	CSVGEASRTANYGYTF
TRBV7-3	TRBJ2-3	few	NA	TGTGCCAGCAGATTATCCGGTGGGGGGGCTCGGGCAGATACGCAGTATTTT	CASRLSGGGARADTQYF
TRBV7-2	TRBJ1-1	NA	NA	TGTGCCAGCACCCCTCGTGGCTCCCCGAACACTGAAGCTTTCTTT	CASTPRGSPNTEAFF
TRBV4-3	TRBJ2-5	NA	TRBD1	TGCGCCAGCAGCCAAGAGGACAGGTCGACCGACGGGGAGACCCAGTACTTC	CASSQEDRSTDGETQYF
TRBV4-1	TRBJ1-2	few	NA	TGCGCCAGCAGCCTCAAAAGGGGAACCTATGGCTACACCTTC	CASSLKRGTYGYTF
TRBV6-5	TRBJ2-7	few	NA	TGTGCCAGCAGTTATCAGGGGCGGCCCTCCTACGAGCAGTACTTC	CASSYQGRPSYEQYF
TRBV15	TRBJ2-1	NA	TRBD2	TGTGCCACCAGCAGAGTTATAAAGCGGGGGGGCTCTATCTACAATGAGCAGTTCTTC	CATSRVIKRGGSIYNEQFF
TRBV4-1	TRBJ2-1	NA	NA	TGCGCCAGCAGCCACCTATCGGGGGGCCCGATTTATGAGCAGTTCTTC	CASSHLSGGPIYEQFF
TRBV3-1	TRBJ2-7	NA	NA	TGTGCCAGCAGCAACGAGGGTCCGAGCTCCTACGAGCAGTACTTC	CASSNEGPSSYEQYF
TRBV6-5	TRBJ1-5	few	TRBD1	TGTGCCAGCAGCCAAATCGGGACAGGGAACAATCAGCCCCAGCATTTT	CASSQIGTGNNQPQHF
TRBV12-3/TRBV12-4	TRBJ1-5	few	NA	TGTGCCAGCAGATTCGGCCCGCAGCCCCAGCATTTT	CASRFGPQPQHF
TRBV13	TRBJ1-2	NA	TRBD1	TGTGCCAGCAGCCTTTCACAGGGGGGTTTTCCTGGCTACACCTTC	CASSLSQGGFPGYTF
TRBV6-7	TRBJ2-3	few	NA	TGTGCCAGCAGCCCCCCCGGGCAGGGGTTAGATACGCAGTATTTT	CASSPPGQGLDTQYF
TRBV4-1	TRBJ2-2	many	TRBD1	TGCGCCAGCAGCCGGGGACAGACCACCGGGGAGCTGTTTTTT	CASSRGQTTGELFF
TRBV2	TRBJ2-5	few	TRBD2	TGTGCCAGCTACATAGCGGGGGCTCAAGAGACCCAGTACTTC	CASYIAGAQETQYF
TRBV7-2	TRBJ1-6	NA	NA	TGTGCCAGCAGCTTTCTGCGGGGGGTAGGTTCACCCCTCCACTTT	CASSFLRGVGSPLHF
TRBV7-2	TRBJ2-5	NA	TRBD2	TGTGCCAGCAGCTTAGGGGAGACTAGCTGGGAGACCCAGTACTTC	CASSLGETSWETQYF
TRBV11-2	TRBJ2-2	NA	NA	TGTGCCAGCAGCTTAGTCCTCACCGGGGAGCTGTTTTTT	CASSLVLTGELFF